The 23 T cell receptor beta chains below all came from one sample that was sequenced in a study of beta chain features in type 1 diabetes. Study-wide results and caveats: TCRB CDR3s were moderately but significantly shorter in Type 1 diabetes patients in all four CD4+ subsets.

These receptors' antigens are unknown. TCRB transcripts that were expressed got sequenced, as all of the isolated RNA had been reverse transcribed. Repertoires were generated with immunoSEQ multiplex PCR, while TCRdb's copy carries only in-frame clones and drops some. The sample yields hundreds of thousands of clones, about an eighth seen once. Sequencing input: naive CD4+ T cells from blood. These receptors all stem from a man aged 18 to 30 with type 1 diabetes.

This clone has a handful of counts. The rearrangement links TRBV27 to TRBJ1-1; D remains unclear. CDR1 MNHEY and CDR2 SMNVEV come from the germline V gene (reference sequence). The length of the CDR3 is 14 residues. Trimming cost V 0 bases and J 8 bases, with 13 bases left between them. For the CDR3, the DNA is TGTGCCAGCAGTTTATCTGTGGGCTTTGAGGAAGCTTTCTTT. This translates into CASSLSVGFEEAFF.

The rearrangement joins TRBV10-3 to TRBJ1-5, with a tentative D call TRBD1 (6 bases). The CDR3 extends over 15 amino acids. V was pared by 4 bases and J by 10 bases, with 20 bases between. Germline values: CDR1 ENHRY, CDR2 SYGVKD. The CDR3 DNA reads TGTGCCATCAGTGGGTCTTCTACAGGGCCCCAACCCCAGCATTTT. It translates to CAISGSSTGPQPQHF.

Only a few counts were recorded for this clone. The genes are TRBV6-5 and TRBJ1-6; 7 bases fit TRBD1. Germline trimming cut 7 bases from V and 9 bases from J; bases unmatched to any gene: 12. Germline lookup yields CDR1 MNHEY and CDR2 SVGAGI. This CDR3 comprises 15 residues. The CDR3 reads CASTRIGTVSSPLHF. DNA of the CDR3: TGTGCCAGCACTCGCATAGGGACAGTTTCTTCACCCCTCCACTTT.

This clone was observed a few times. This rearrangement joins TRBV14 to TRBJ1-2; 7 bases map to TRBD1. Germline V gene lookup returns CDR1 SGHDN and CDR2 FVKESK. This CDR3 comprises 14 residues. Trimming at V came to 6 bases and at J to 4 bases, leaving 8 bases not matched to a gene. The CDR3 protein is CASSPRTGLYGYTF. The CDR3 coding sequence is TGTGCCAGCAGTCCAAGGACAGGACTCTATGGCTACACCTTC.

The chain links TRBV4-1 to TRBJ1-5; 9 bases map to TRBD1. The CDR3 loop spans 17 amino acids. V lost 0 bases to trimming and J lost 8 bases; unmatched junction nucleotides: 11. Germline-derived CDR1 and CDR2 are MGHRA and YSYEKL. CDR3 in DNA: TGCGCCAGCAGCCAAGATGGGATGTTACAGGGGGCGAAGCCCCAGCATTTT. Its translation: CASSQDGMLQGAKPQHF.

This chain uses TRBV6-1 with TRBJ1-2; 7 nucleotides match TRBD1. J was trimmed by 3 bases and V by 0 bases; bases with no gene match: 4. The CDR3 totals 15 residues. Germline values: CDR1 MNHNS, CDR2 SASEGT. CDR3 sequence (DNA): TGTGCCAGCAGTGAAGCGGACAGGCCCCACTATGGCTACACCTTC. Amino acids: CASSEADRPHYGYTF.

This clone was found a few times. CDR3 region: CASSDFLAEAFF. DNA for the CDR3: TGTGCCAGCAGTGACTTTTTGGCTGAAGCTTTCTTT. The chain recombines TRBV6-1 with TRBJ1-1, with no clear D. This CDR3 spans 12 amino acids. The V end lost 3 bases, the J end lost 6 bases, and 8 bases lay between the germline ends. Per germline, CDR1 MNHNS and CDR2 SASEGT.

With regard to this clone: Distinct nucleotide sequences in the sample also encode this CDR3. The chain links TRBV6-1 to TRBJ2-1, with D uncertain. V lost 8 bases and J 4 bases, leaving 9 bases between the germline ends. The CDR3 loop spans 12 amino acids. In germline, CDR1 is MNHNS, CDR2 SASEGT. CDR3 sequence reads: CASRPDYNEQFF. The CDR3 DNA reads as TGTGCCAGCCGGCCTGATTACAATGAGCAGTTCTTC.

This clone was counted between two and nine times. This chain links TRBV2 with TRBJ1-1; the D is unclear. V shed 5 bases and J shed 5 bases, with 6 bases lying between them. The CDR3 is 11 residues long. Germline-derived CDR1 and CDR2 are SNHLY and FYNNEI. This chain's CDR3 is CASSRVTEAFF. The CDR3 DNA sequence: TGTGCCAGCAGTAGGGTAACTGAAGCTTTCTTT.

This clone was detected a few times. This chain uses TRBV25-1 with TRBJ1-3; D not resolved. The V gene lost 6 bases and the J gene lost 2 bases, with 8 bases spanning the gap. CDR3 size: 13 residues. Germline V lookup: CDR1 MGHDK, CDR2 SYGVNS. The DNA of the CDR3 is TGTGCCAGCAGCCCCCATGCTGGAAACACCATATATTTT. Encoded protein: CASSPHAGNTIYF.

This clone came up a few times. The rearrangement uses TRBV6-5 and TRBJ2-2, with no clear D. The CDR3 is 14 amino acids. From germline, CDR1 is MNHEY and CDR2 SVGAGI. V was pared by 2 bases and J by 0 bases, with 4 bases between. The DNA of the CDR3 is TGTGCCAGCAGTTACAACTCGAACACCGGGGAGCTGTTTTTT. This sequence encodes CASSYNSNTGELFF.

This rearrangement joins TRBV2 to TRBJ2-1; possibly TRBD2 for D (5 bases). Looked up from germline, CDR1 is SNHLY and CDR2 is FYNNEI. V lost 3 bases to trimming and J lost 1 base, with 16 bases between them. This CDR3 region has 17 residues. CDR3 DNA sequence: TGTGCCAGCAGTGAGTCCGGACCCGGGATTTCCTACAATGAGCAGTTCTTC. This translates into CASSESGPGISYNEQFF.

CDR3 sequence reads: CASSFPEARWEKLFF. The CDR3 DNA sequence: TGTGCCAGCAGCTTCCCCGAAGCACGGTGGGAAAAACTGTTTTTT. The V call is TRBV7-2, the J call TRBJ1-4, with D uncertain. The V and J ends lost 3 bases and 8 bases respectively, with 16 bases between them. Germline loops: CDR1 SGHTA, CDR2 FQGNSA. This CDR3 contains 15 residues.

In its sample, this clone was seen a few times. The J gene is TRBJ2-1, the V gene TRBV6-5; TRBD2 is a possible D gene (6 bases). The V and J ends lost 5 bases and 9 bases respectively, with 8 bases between them. CDR1 is MNHEY and CDR2 is SVGAGI in the germline V gene. This CDR3 contains 11 residues. The CDR3 sequence is CASSQGGEQFF. The CDR3 DNA reads TGTGCCAGCAGTCAGGGAGGTGAGCAGTTCTTC.

This clone was observed a handful of times. J is TRBJ2-5 and V is TRBV15; D ambiguous. This CDR3 comprises 15 residues. Germline V gene sequence: CDR1 LNHNV, CDR2 YYDKDF (reference sequence). Trimming stripped 0 bases from V and 2 bases from J, with 10 bases between. CDR3 DNA: TGTGCCACCAGCAGAGATCAGGACGGTCAAGAGACCCAGTACTTC. Its translation: CATSRDQDGQETQYF.

The J gene is TRBJ2-3, the V gene TRBV6-5; D is unclear. The CDR3 loop spans 14 amino acids. Per the germline V gene, CDR1 is MNHEY and CDR2 is SVGAGI. Trimming left V 8 bases short and J 4 bases short, with 16 bases between. The CDR3 protein is CASQRMLDSDTQYF. The CDR3 DNA reads as TGTGCCAGCCAAAGGATGCTAGACTCAGATACGCAGTATTTT.

This clone was seen only a few times. The chain carries TRBV6-5 and TRBJ2-5; the D is unclear. Trimming stripped 0 bases from V and 2 bases from J, with 13 bases between. CDR1 MNHEY and CDR2 SVGAGI come from the germline V gene. CDR3 length: 16 amino acids. CDR3 nucleotides: TGTGCCAGCAGTTACTCTAGCATGGGCCTACAAGAGACCCAGTACTTC. Protein: CASSYSSMGLQETQYF.

This clone has just a few counts. This rearrangement joins TRBV5-1 to TRBJ2-1, with 10 bases aligning to TRBD2. The V gene's germline CDR1 is SGHRS and CDR2 YFSETQ. This CDR3 is built from 18 residues. The ends lost 0 bases at V and 2 bases at J; junction bases unmatched: 8. CDR3 nucleotide sequence: TGCGCCAGCAGCTTGGGTATTAGCGGGGGGCGAGCCTACAATGAGCAGTTCTTC. Its protein product is CASSLGISGGRAYNEQFF.

This clone was observed a handful of times. The V gene is TRBV2, the J gene TRBJ2-3; D remains unclear. V was pared by 8 bases and J by 7 bases, with 16 bases between. Germline-derived CDR1 and CDR2 are SNHLY and FYNNEI. There are 13 residues in the CDR3. The CDR3 spells CASAGPSENTQYF. CDR3 DNA: TGTGCCAGCGCAGGCCCCTCCGAGAATACGCAGTATTTT.

V usage is TRBV27 and J usage is TRBJ2-2, with 7 bases lining up with TRBD1. The CDR3 runs 13 residues. V was clipped by 9 bases and J by 1 base; unmatched bases: 2. Germline V lookup: CDR1 MNHEY, CDR2 SMNVEV (reference sequence). The CDR3, as DNA: TGTGCCAGTCGGACAGGGAACACCGGGGAGCTGTTTTTT. Protein sequence: CASRTGNTGELFF.

This clone was counted only a few times. As DNA, the CDR3 is TGTGCCAGCAGTGAGATGGACAGGGAGACCTTC. It encodes CASSEMDRETF. The chain joins TRBV2 to TRBJ1-2; 8 positions match TRBD1. The CDR3 loop spans 11 amino acids. After removal of 3 bases from V and 14 bases from J, the junction contained 5 bases not matched to a gene. Germline assignment: CDR1 SNHLY and CDR2 FYNNEI.

This clone was found a few times. Other DNA sequences in this sample translate to the same CDR3. The chain joins TRBV25-1 to TRBJ1-6, with D perhaps matching TRBD1 (5 bases). V lost 2 bases, J lost 10 bases, and 15 bases lay in between. The CDR3 sequence is 15 residues long. The germline gives CDR1 MGHDK, CDR2 SYGVNS. The DNA for the CDR3 is TGTGCCAGCAGTGAAGTGGGCAGGGTAGGCTCACCCCTCCACTTT. Its translation: CASSEVGRVGSPLHF.

This clone was recorded a few times. The chain recombines TRBV5-1 with TRBJ1-2; D may be TRBD1 (5 bases). V was pared by 5 bases and J by 4 bases, with 15 bases between. CDR3 length: 14 residues. Germline CDR1 and CDR2: SGHRS and YFSETQ. CDR3 in DNA: TGCGCCAGCAGTTCACTTAGTGGGGGCTATGGCTACACCTTC. Amino acids: CASSSLSGGYGYTF.